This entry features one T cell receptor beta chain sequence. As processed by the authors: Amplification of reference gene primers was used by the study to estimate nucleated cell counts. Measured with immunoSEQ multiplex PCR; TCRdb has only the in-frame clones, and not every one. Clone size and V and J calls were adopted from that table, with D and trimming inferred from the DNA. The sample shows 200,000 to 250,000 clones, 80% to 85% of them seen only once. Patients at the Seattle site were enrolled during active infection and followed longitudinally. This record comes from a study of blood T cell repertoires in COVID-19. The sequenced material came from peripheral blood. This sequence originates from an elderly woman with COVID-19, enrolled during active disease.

Here the CDR3 reads CASSTRGLYEQYF. The CDR3 DNA sequence: TGTGCCAGCAGTACCAGGGGGCTGTACGAGCAGTACTTC. The chain employs TRBV12-3 or TRBV12-4 and TRBJ2-7; 8 bases match TRBD1. V trimming: 5 bases; J trimming: 4 bases; junction bases outside the gene matches: 4. The CDR3 contains 13 residues.